What follows are 29 T cell receptor beta chains derived from one specimen sequenced in a study of beta chain features in type 1 diabetes (dated by TCRdb to about 2018). Libraries were constructed by the immunoSEQ multiplex PCR assay. All of the isolated RNA was reverse transcribed with the High Capacity cDNA Reverse Transcription Kit, so expressed TCRB transcripts were sequenced. TCRdb re-hosts the immuneACCESS table, in-frame sequences only. Its copies lack some clones; in the studies checked, an unresolved V gene accounts for under half of them, and the cause for the rest is not known. This sample gives some 150,000 clones in total; 11% of them show up just once. The ten largest clonotypes hold roughly 2% of the sample. Sequencing was performed on central memory CD4+ T cells from blood. The receptors derive from a man aged 18 to 29 in good health.

This clone has only a few counts. V usage is TRBV10-3 and J usage is TRBJ2-2; D not certain. Germline CDR1 is ENHRY and CDR2 is SYGVKD. The CDR3 consists of 12 residues. Trimming stripped 2 bases from V and 2 bases from J, with 0 bases between. The CDR3 DNA sequence: TGTGCCATCAGTGAGAACACCGGGGAGCTGTTTTTT. Protein sequence: CAISENTGELFF.

The V gene is TRBV5-6, the J gene TRBJ1-5, with unresolved D. V was trimmed by 2 bases and J by 9 bases, leaving 9 bases between them. This CDR3 region has 12 residues. Germline values: CDR1 SGHDT, CDR2 YYEEEE. Here the CDR3 DNA reads TGTGCCAGCAGCTTATTAATGGGGCCCCAGCATTTT. Protein product: CASSLLMGPQHF.

The rearrangement links TRBV4-1 to TRBJ1-4; 10 nucleotides match TRBD1. The CDR3 runs 16 residues. Germline CDR1 is MGHRA and CDR2 is YSYEKL. The J segment lost 6 bases and the V segment lost 1 base, leaving 5 bases of the junction unmatched. The chain's CDR3 is CASSQVLGTGDEKLFF. DNA for the CDR3: TGCGCCAGCAGCCAAGTACTCGGGACAGGGGATGAAAAACTGTTTTTT.

This clone has a handful of counts. The V gene is TRBV15, the J gene TRBJ1-4, with D tentatively TRBD1 (5 bases). The CDR3 extends over 16 amino acids. Germline lookup yields CDR1 LNHNV and CDR2 YYDKDF (reference sequence). Trimming left V 5 bases short and J 1 base short, with 14 bases between. The CDR3 nucleotides are TGTGCCACCAGCCCCAGGTGGGGGGAAACTAATGAAAAACTGTTTTTT. Its translation: CATSPRWGETNEKLFF. Filled out from reference TRBV15 and TRBJ1-4, the complete variable domain reads DAMVIQNPRYQVTQFGKPVTLSCSQTLNHNVMYWYQQKSSQAPKLLFHYYDKDFNNEADTPDNFQSRRPNTSFCFLDIRSPGLGDTAMYLCATSPRWGETNEKLFFGSGTQLSVL.

V and J are TRBV30 and TRBJ2-5; 10 bases fit TRBD2. This CDR3 has 15 residues. Germline-derived CDR1 and CDR2 are GTSNPN and SVGIG (reference sequence). V dropped 4 bases and J dropped 1; count of bases not matched to a gene: 6. The CDR3 loop is CAWTGQRGGQETQYF. Written as DNA, the CDR3 is TGTGCCTGGACGGGACAGCGGGGGGGCCAAGAGACCCAGTACTTC. Using reference TRBV30 and TRBJ2-5 for the parts outside the CDR3, the full variable domain is SQTIHQWPATLVQPVGSPLSLECTVEGTSNPNLYWYRQAAGRGLQLLFYSVGIGQISSEVPQNLSASRPQDRQFILSSKKLLLSDSGFYLCAWTGQRGGQETQYFGPGTRLLVL.

The V and J genes are TRBV4-2 and TRBJ2-1, with D possibly TRBD2 on 7 matching bases. Trimming shortened V by 4 bases and J by 3 bases, and 13 bases separated the two germline ends. CDR3 size: 15 residues. Germline V CDR1 and CDR2: LGHNA, YNFKEQ. The CDR3 loop reads CASSPGGAFYNEQFF. CDR3 in DNA: TGTGCCAGCAGCCCTGGGGGGGCATTCTACAATGAGCAGTTCTTC.

This clone was seen only a few times. The rearrangement links TRBV15 to TRBJ1-4, with D perhaps matching TRBD1 (6 bases). Germline CDR1 LNHNV, CDR2 YYDKDF (reference sequence). CDR3 length equals 14 residues. Deletions cut 1 base from V and 7 bases from J, with 10 bases between. In nucleotides, the CDR3 is TGTGCCACCAGCAGAGCCCCACAGGGTGAAAAACTGTTTTTT. This codes for CATSRAPQGEKLFF.

The rearrangement links TRBV10-3 to TRBJ1-2; 7 bases are a match to TRBD1. The CDR3 length is 13 residues. V lost 4 bases, J lost 8 bases, and 7 bases stayed unmatched. Germline V lookup: CDR1 ENHRY, CDR2 SYGVKD. Here the CDR3 reads CAISGRDRVGYTF. The DNA for the CDR3 is TGTGCCATCAGTGGGAGAGACAGGGTCGGCTACACCTTC.

In its sample, this clone was seen a few times. V and J are TRBV7-9 and TRBJ1-1; 9 bases map to TRBD1. The CDR3 length is 16 residues. CDR1 is SEHNR, CDR2 FQNEAQ, per germline (reference sequence). Unmatched junction bases numbered 10, after V lost 5 bases and J lost 3 bases. The CDR3 DNA reads TGTGCCAGCAGCGTCGCCGGGACAGGGCGGCACACTGAAGCTTTCTTT. It is translated as CASSVAGTGRHTEAFF.

The rearrangement links TRBV2 to TRBJ2-5; D unclear. Between the trimmed V and J ends, which lost 5 bases and 5 bases, there was a span of 6 bases. The CDR3 totals 11 residues. Germline V gene lookup returns CDR1 SNHLY and CDR2 FYNNEI. In DNA form, the CDR3 reads TGTGCCAGCAGTAAGATGGAGACCCAGTACTTC. Encoded protein: CASSKMETQYF.

The rearrangement links TRBV2 to TRBJ2-5; 8 nucleotides agree with TRBD1. The length of the CDR3 is 14 residues. Trimming took 7 bases from V and 4 from J; bases not matched to a gene: 8. Germline values: CDR1 SNHLY, CDR2 FYNNEI. DNA for the CDR3: TGTGCCAGCACCGGACAGGGAGGTCCAGAGACCCAGTACTTC. It yields the protein CASTGQGGPETQYF.

This chain connects TRBV27 to TRBJ2-3, with 13 bases fitting TRBD2. The V gene end was trimmed by 6 bases and the J gene end by 5 bases; junction bases not matched to a gene: 2. The V gene's germline CDR1 is MNHEY and CDR2 SMNVEV (reference sequence). This CDR3 is 14 amino acids long. The CDR3 nucleotides read TGTGCCAGCAGACTAGCGGGGGGGAGAGATACGCAGTATTTT. Residues: CASRLAGGRDTQYF.

The chain links TRBV27 to TRBJ2-7; D gene ambiguous. CDR3 length: 17 amino acids. CDR1 and CDR2 from the germline V gene are MNHEY and SMNVEV (reference sequence). The ends were cut back, 1 base at V and 0 bases at J, with 16 bases in the middle. CDR3 protein: CASSLYPSYGGSYEQYF. Written as DNA, the CDR3 is TGTGCCAGCAGTTTATATCCCAGCTATGGTGGCTCCTACGAGCAGTACTTC.

This clone was recorded a few times. The chain has TRBV5-4 and TRBJ1-4; D gene unclear. The V gene lost 4 bases and the J gene lost 0 bases, with 7 bases spanning the gap. From germline, CDR1 is SGHNT and CDR2 YYREEE (reference sequence). The CDR3 is 14 residues long. CDR3 sequence: CASSPAATNEKLFF. In DNA form, the CDR3 reads TGTGCCAGCAGCCCGGCGGCAACTAATGAAAAACTGTTTTTT. Variable domain in full (rest from reference TRBV5-4 and TRBJ1-4): ETGVTQSPTHLIKTRGQQVTLRCSSQSGHNTVSWYQQALGQGPQFIFQYYREEENGRGNFPPRFSGLQFPNYSSELNVNALELDDSALYLCASSPAATNEKLFFGSGTQLSVL.

The gene calls are TRBV5-1 and TRBJ2-2, with D tentatively TRBD1 (6 bases). CDR3 size: 15 residues. CDR1 and CDR2 (germline): SGHRS, YFSETQ. V lost 5 bases to trimming and J lost 3 bases, with 14 bases between them. This chain's CDR3 is CASSRAGADTGELFF. CDR3 nucleotide sequence: TGCGCCAGCAGTAGGGCAGGGGCGGACACCGGGGAGCTGTTTTTT.

The table lists this clone with a few counts. J is TRBJ1-5 and V is TRBV9; D possibly corresponds to TRBD1 (6 bases). Between the trimmed V and J ends, which lost 4 bases and 1 base, there was a span of 12 bases. This CDR3 has 15 residues. The germline gives CDR1 SGDLS, CDR2 YYNGEE. CDR3 residues: CASSKDGQSNQPQHF. CDR3 bases: TGTGCCAGCAGCAAAGACGGACAGAGCAATCAGCCCCAGCATTTT.

V gene TRBV29-1 combines with J gene TRBJ1-2; D remains unclear. The ends were cut back, 3 bases at V and 5 bases at J, with 10 bases in the middle. This CDR3 has 12 residues. CDR1 and CDR2 from the germline V gene are SQVTM and ANQGSEA. Here the CDR3 reads CSVEVGLYGYTF. In nucleotides, the CDR3 is TGCAGCGTTGAGGTCGGTCTATATGGCTACACCTTC.

This clone was counted only a few times. The chain employs TRBV4-3 and TRBJ2-4; 9 positions agree with TRBD1. Germline V lookup: CDR1 LGHNA, CDR2 YSLEER. CDR3 length: 13 residues. V lost 4 bases to trimming and J lost 7 bases; unmatched junction nucleotides: 2. In DNA form, the CDR3 reads TGCGCCAGCAGCCCCGGACAGGGGAACATTCAGTACTTC. This translates into CASSPGQGNIQYF.

This clone was observed a few times. The V gene is TRBV19, the J gene TRBJ1-2, with a weak D call TRBD1 (6 bases). The CDR3 sequence is 16 residues long. With 6 bases removed from V and 0 bases from J, the gap between germline ends came to 17 bases. Germline CDR1 and CDR2: LNHDA and SQIVND (reference sequence). This CDR3 is CASSWTVRLANYGYTF. As DNA, the CDR3 is TGTGCCAGTAGCTGGACAGTAAGACTAGCTAACTATGGCTACACCTTC.

This clone is a singleton in its sample. This chain connects TRBV11-2 to TRBJ2-7, with 7 bases lining up with TRBD1. The CDR3 extends over 15 amino acids. The V gene's germline CDR1 is SGHAT and CDR2 FQNNGV. V lost 7 bases to trimming and J lost 4 bases; unmatched junction nucleotides: 13. The CDR3 region is CASNLRGGTEYEQYF. CDR3 nucleotides: TGTGCCAGCAACCTGAGGGGTGGGACAGAGTACGAGCAGTACTTC.

A few counts support this clone. The V and J genes are TRBV29-1 and TRBJ2-7; TRBD1 matches 9 bases. In germline, CDR1 is SQVTM, CDR2 ANQGSEA. V gave up 7 bases and J gave up 3 bases; unmatched junction bases: 19. CDR3 size: 17 residues. CDR3 coding DNA: TGCAGCGCCCATACAGGGGGCGAGGGGGGAGACCGCTACGAGCAGTACTTC. Amino acid sequence: CSAHTGGEGGDRYEQYF.

This clone was counted only a few times. J is TRBJ2-3 and V is TRBV29-1; 8 nucleotides line up with TRBD1. This CDR3 contains 13 residues. Trimming took 7 bases from V and 0 from J; bases not matched to a gene: 3. The germline V gene encodes CDR1 SQVTM and CDR2 ANQGSEA. CDR3 nucleotide sequence: TGCAGCGCGGGACAGGATAGCACAGATACGCAGTATTTT. Translated: CSAGQDSTDTQYF.

The chain employs TRBV30 and TRBJ1-5; the D is unclear. Germline V gives CDR1 GTSNPN, CDR2 SVGIG (reference sequence). The V gene lost 2 bases and the J gene lost 4 bases, with 15 bases spanning the gap. The CDR3 is made up of 15 amino acids. The CDR3 coding sequence is TGTGCCTGGAGTTTAGGGTTTCAGCGAAATCAGCCCCAGCATTTT. It yields the protein CAWSLGFQRNQPQHF.

J is TRBJ1-6 and V is TRBV27; no firm D call. CDR3 length: 14 residues. Trimming left V 6 bases short and J 4 bases short, with 10 bases between. Germline CDR1 and CDR2: MNHEY and SMNVEV (reference sequence). CDR3 sequence: CASSLEGYNSPLHF. The CDR3 DNA reads TGTGCCAGCAGCCTTGAGGGTTATAATTCACCCCTCCACTTT.

There are a few counts of this clone. Other DNA variants within this sample encode the same CDR3. The rearrangement links TRBV28 to TRBJ1-2, with D hard to call. CDR1 is MDHEN, CDR2 SYDVKM, per germline. Trimming took off 5 bases at V and 0 bases at J, with 4 bases between the two ends. This CDR3 spans 12 amino acids. This chain's CDR3 is CASSTSNYGYTF. CDR3 DNA: TGTGCCAGCAGTACATCTAACTATGGCTACACCTTC.

This rearrangement joins TRBV11-1 to TRBJ1-1, with D tentatively TRBD1 (6 bases). CDR1 is SGHAT and CDR2 is FQDESV in the germline V gene (reference sequence). The CDR3 is 13 amino acids. V lost 4 bases and J lost 10, with 16 bases in between. CDR3: CASSSTDSSGAFF. The CDR3 coding sequence is TGTGCCAGCAGCTCCACGGACAGTTCTGGAGCTTTCTTT.

This clone was observed a handful of times. V and J are TRBV25-1 and TRBJ2-3; TRBD2 is a possible D gene (6 bases). This CDR3 is 15 amino acids long. Germline V lookup: CDR1 MGHDK, CDR2 SYGVNS. Trimming removed 6 bases from V and 2 bases from J, with 15 bases in between. The CDR3 loop is CASRLGTFNTDTQYF. Here the CDR3 DNA reads TGTGCCAGCAGGTTGGGGACTTTCAACACAGATACGCAGTATTTT. Full variable domain (missing parts from reference TRBV25-1 and TRBJ2-3): EADIYQTPRYLVIGTGKKITLECSQTMGHDKMYWYQQDPGMELHLIHYSYGVNSTEKGDLSSESTVSRIRTEHFPLTLESARPSHTSQYLCASRLGTFNTDTQYFGPGTRLTVL.

The gene calls are TRBV7-2 and TRBJ2-3; D is uncertain. The CDR3 is 12 residues long. Trimming shortened V by 5 bases and J by 6 bases, and 9 bases separated the two germline ends. Per the germline V gene, CDR1 is SGHTA and CDR2 is FQGNSA. This chain's CDR3 is CASSPIKDTQYF. The CDR3 DNA is TGTGCCAGCAGCCCAATCAAGGATACGCAGTATTTT.

This clone was seen repeatedly, ten times or more. This rearrangement joins TRBV10-3 to TRBJ2-7, with D possibly matching TRBD1 (6 bases). Trimming left V 1 base short and J 7 bases short, with 17 bases between. The CDR3 is made up of 15 amino acids. Germline assignment: CDR1 ENHRY and CDR2 SYGVKD. CDR3 sequence: CAISELGAIWREQYF. DNA of the CDR3: TGTGCCATCAGTGAGTTGGGGGCCATATGGAGGGAGCAGTACTTC.